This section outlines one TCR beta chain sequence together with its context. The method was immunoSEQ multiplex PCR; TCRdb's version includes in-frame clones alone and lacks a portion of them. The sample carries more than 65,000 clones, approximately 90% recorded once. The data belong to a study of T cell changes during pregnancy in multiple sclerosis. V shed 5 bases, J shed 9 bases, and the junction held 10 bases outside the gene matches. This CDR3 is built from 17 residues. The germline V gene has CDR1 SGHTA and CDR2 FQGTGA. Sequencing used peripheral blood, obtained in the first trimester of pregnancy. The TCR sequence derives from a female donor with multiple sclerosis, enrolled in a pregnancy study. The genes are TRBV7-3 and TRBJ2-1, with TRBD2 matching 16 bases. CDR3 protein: CASSRGLAGGRVGEQFF. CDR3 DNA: TGTGCCAGCAGCCGGGGACTAGCGGGGGGGAGGGTAGGTGAGCAGTTCTTC. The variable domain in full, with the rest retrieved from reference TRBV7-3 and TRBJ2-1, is GAGVSQTPSNKVTEKGKYVELRCDPISGHTALYWYRQSLGQGPEFLIYFQGTGAADDSGLPNDRFFAVRPEGSVSTLKIQRTERGDSAVYLCASSRGLAGGRVGEQFFGPGTRLTVL.